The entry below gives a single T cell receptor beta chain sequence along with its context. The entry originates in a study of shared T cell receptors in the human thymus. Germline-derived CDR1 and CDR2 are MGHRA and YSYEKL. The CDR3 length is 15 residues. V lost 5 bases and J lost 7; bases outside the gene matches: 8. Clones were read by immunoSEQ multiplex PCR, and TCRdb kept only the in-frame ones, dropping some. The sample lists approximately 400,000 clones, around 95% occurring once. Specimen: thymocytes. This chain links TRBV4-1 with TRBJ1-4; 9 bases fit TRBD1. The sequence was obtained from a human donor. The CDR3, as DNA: TGCGCCAGCAGCATTAAACAGGGGGCATTTGAAAAACTGTTTTTT. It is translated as CASSIKQGAFEKLFF.